This is a list of T cell receptor beta chains from one sample in a study of cytomegalovirus exposure and HLA in healthy donors. TCRdb keeps only in-frame clones here, not all; method: immunoSEQ multiplex PCR. The sample holds approximately 200,000 clones; approximately 79% are singletons and the top ten take roughly 2%. Sequenced: PBMCs. The source of these receptors is a man in his late teens or twenties in good health and CMV-seronegative. Each CDR3 is given with its conserved first and last residue. Fields, in order: J gene, D gene, V gene, clone size, CDR3 DNA, CDR3 protein. The D gene is left open where the match is weak. Clone size is shown for a subset of rows, as once, few, many or a class of expanded clone.

J: TRBJ2-7; D: -; V: TRBV10-3; size: -; DNA: TGTGCCTCCCGACGGCAGGGGGGCGAGCAGTACTTC; CDR3: CASRRQGGEQYF
J: TRBJ1-6; D: -; V: TRBV13; size: once; DNA: TGTGCCAGCAGCTTAGGCCTGGGCGGGCAAGGATCACCCCTCCACTTT; CDR3: CASSLGLGGQGSPLHF
J: TRBJ1-2; D: TRBD1; V: TRBV28; size: -; DNA: TGTGCCAGCAGGACAGGGGAGGGTAACTATGGCTACACCTTC; CDR3: CASRTGEGNYGYTF
J: TRBJ1-5; D: -; V: TRBV7-2; size: -; DNA: TGTGCCAGCAGCTCCCACTCCTCGGGAGAACGGCGGGGCAATCAGCCCCAGCATTTT; CDR3: CASSSHSSGERRGNQPQHF
J: TRBJ1-3; D: -; V: TRBV7-8; size: -; DNA: TGTGCCAGCAGCGAAGTCGGGAGCGGTTTAGGTGGAAACACCATATATTTT; CDR3: CASSEVGSGLGGNTIYF
J: TRBJ1-1; D: -; V: TRBV7-6; size: -; DNA: TGTGCCAGCAGCTTAAATTCTGTCACTGAAGCTTTCTTT; CDR3: CASSLNSVTEAFF
J: TRBJ2-7; D: TRBD2; V: TRBV4-2; size: -; DNA: TGTGCCAGCAGCCCTCTTAGCGGGGACTACGAGCAGTACTTC; CDR3: CASSPLSGDYEQYF
J: TRBJ2-5; D: TRBD1; V: TRBV5-1; size: few; DNA: TGCGCCAGCAGCCCCGTACAGGGGGACCAAGAGACCCAGTACTTC; CDR3: CASSPVQGDQETQYF
J: TRBJ2-1; D: -; V: TRBV27; size: -; DNA: TGTGCCAGCAGTTTACAGGGGAACAATGAGCAGTTCTTC; CDR3: CASSLQGNNEQFF
J: TRBJ1-2; D: TRBD1; V: TRBV11-2; size: -; DNA: TGTGCCAGCAGCGAGACAGGGGGATATGGCTACACCTTC; CDR3: CASSETGGYGYTF
J: TRBJ2-5; D: -; V: TRBV29-1; size: -; DNA: TGCAGCGTTCCAACGGGGGAGACCCAGTACTTC; CDR3: CSVPTGETQYF
J: TRBJ1-6; D: -; V: TRBV5-8; size: -; DNA: TGTGCCAGCAGTTCCCGTACACAGGTCTCCAATTCACCCCTCCACTTT; CDR3: CASSSRTQVSNSPLHF
J: TRBJ1-1; D: TRBD1; V: TRBV10-3; size: few; DNA: TGTGCCATCAACAGGGGCGATAACACTGAAGCTTTCTTT; CDR3: CAINRGDNTEAFF
J: TRBJ2-7; D: -; V: TRBV29-1; size: -; DNA: TGCAGCGTTCTGGGCAGGGTAACCCACGAGCAGTACTTC; CDR3: CSVLGRVTHEQYF
J: TRBJ2-7; D: -; V: TRBV7-3; size: -; DNA: TGTGCCAGCAGCTTCCAGGGGGGTGGCCTAAACGAGCAGTACTTC; CDR3: CASSFQGGGLNEQYF
J: TRBJ2-2; D: TRBD2; V: TRBV19; size: -; DNA: TGTGCCAGTAGTCTAGGACTAGCTGGGGAGCTGTTTTTT; CDR3: CASSLGLAGELFF
J: TRBJ2-1; D: TRBD2; V: TRBV11-2; size: -; DNA: TGTGCCAGCAGCTTAGTTTCAGCGGGAGCCTACAATGAGCAGTTCTTC; CDR3: CASSLVSAGAYNEQFF
J: TRBJ2-7; D: TRBD1; V: TRBV11-2; size: -; DNA: TGTGCCAGCAGGCCGGGACAGGGTAGGATCGAGCAGTACTTC; CDR3: CASRPGQGRIEQYF
J: TRBJ2-7; D: -; V: TRBV4-2; size: -; DNA: TGTGCCAGCAGCCAAAACGACAGATCGGGAGACGAGCAGTACTTC; CDR3: CASSQNDRSGDEQYF
J: TRBJ2-7; D: TRBD2; V: TRBV2; size: -; DNA: TGTGCCAGCTCCCAGCGGGGCGGGGGCGAGCAGTACTTC; CDR3: CASSQRGGGEQYF
J: TRBJ1-1; D: -; V: TRBV6-5; size: -; DNA: TGTGCCAGCAGTTACTCCGGGGGGGCGACGAACACTGAAGCTTTCTTT; CDR3: CASSYSGGATNTEAFF
J: TRBJ2-5; D: TRBD2; V: TRBV4-3; size: -; DNA: TGCGCCAGCAGCTCGGGGGGGCTAGCATCGACCCAGTACTTC; CDR3: CASSSGGLASTQYF